This T cell receptor beta chain was found in a study of spatial heterogeneity in lung cancer. Study as a whole: Where available, sequencing covered follow-up PBMC samples, taken at a median of about two years after resection. Detected sequences consistently included more beta-chain ones than alpha-chain ones. The library had UMIs, and each TCR and UMI pair averaged more than ten raw reads.

Time point denoted: blood at routine non-recurrence follow-up after resection. Study observations and caveats: Blood contained ubiquitous expanded tumor TCRs more at resection than at follow-up.

Comments on this clonotype: Its antigen is unidentified.

One entry per CDR3 protein results from TCRdb running MiXCR on the 5' RACE reads. The sample has roughly 9,200 distinct CDR3 sequences, about 23% seen once. With 5 bases removed from V and 7 bases from J, the gap between germline ends came to 9 bases. CDR1 SGHTA and CDR2 FQGTGA come from the germline V gene. CDR3 length: 12 amino acids. This receptor was obtained from a female donor with early-stage non-small cell lung cancer. The material sequenced was PBMCs, taken at follow-up. The chain is built from TRBV7-3 and TRBJ2-1; D might be TRBD1 (6 bases). CDR3 region: CASSQQGNEQFF. CDR3 sequence (DNA): TGTGCCAGCAGCCAGCAGGGGAATGAGCAGTTCTTC.